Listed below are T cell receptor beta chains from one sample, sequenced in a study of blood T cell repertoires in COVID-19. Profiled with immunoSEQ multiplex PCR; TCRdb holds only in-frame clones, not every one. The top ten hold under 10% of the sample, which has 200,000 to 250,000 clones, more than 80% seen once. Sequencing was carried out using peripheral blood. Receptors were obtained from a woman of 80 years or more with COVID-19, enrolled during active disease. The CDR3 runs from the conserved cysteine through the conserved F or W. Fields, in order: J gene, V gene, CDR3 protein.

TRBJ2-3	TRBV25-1	CASSDQGQGRDTQYF
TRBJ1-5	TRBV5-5	CASSLGSSNQPQHF
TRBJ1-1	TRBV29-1	CSVMRQMNTEAFF
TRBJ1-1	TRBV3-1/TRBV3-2	CASSQDLQAKSTEAFF
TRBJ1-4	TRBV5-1	CASSLGQGGKLFF
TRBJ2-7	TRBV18	CASSPRRQSSYEQYF
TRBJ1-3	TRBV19	CASSDRVSGNTIYF
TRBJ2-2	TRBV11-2	CASSSRDTGELFF
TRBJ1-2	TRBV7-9	CASGQLYGYTF
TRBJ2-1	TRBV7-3	CASSFEASGGLNEQFF
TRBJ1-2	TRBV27	CASKRGRQGGRDGYTF
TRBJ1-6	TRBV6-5	CATRQGRISPLHF
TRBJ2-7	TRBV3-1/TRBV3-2	CASSPSGGRVEQYF
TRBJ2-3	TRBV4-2	CASSQDRGGGPGGRDTQYF
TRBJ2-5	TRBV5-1	CASSLEVGSRGETQYF
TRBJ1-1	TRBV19	CASSIQGARTEAFF
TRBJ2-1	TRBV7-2	CASSPRGLSYNEQFF
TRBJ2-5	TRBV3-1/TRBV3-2	CASSQGAGTQYF
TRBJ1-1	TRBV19	CASTMDRIAEAFF
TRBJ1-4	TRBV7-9	CASRQQANNEKLFF
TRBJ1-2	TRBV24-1	CATSDSLTGEGGYTF
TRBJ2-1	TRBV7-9	CAGGTSGHNEQFF
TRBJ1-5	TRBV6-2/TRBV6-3	CASSYPGGPQHF
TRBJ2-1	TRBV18	CASSPQAGFSYNEQFF